Listed below are T cell receptor beta chains from one sample, sequenced in a study of T cell responses to AZD1222 COVID-19 vaccine. The assay was immunoSEQ multiplex PCR, and TCRdb's table has in-frame clones only and misses some. The data contain over 65,000 clones, 80% to 90% of them singletons. The starting material was peripheral blood, obtained on day 0 of AZD1222 vaccination. The receptors stem from an adult in good health. Each CDR3 is given without its conserved first and last residue. Each record gives: V gene, CDR3 length, J gene, CDR3 protein.

TRBV7-9	14	TRBJ2-1	ASSLAGTSGLNEQF
TRBV6-2/TRBV6-3	10	TRBJ1-2	ASSQGVYGYT
TRBV4-1	13	TRBJ2-5	ASSPGRGGGETQY
TRBV28	10	TRBJ1-5	ASSGLREPQH
TRBV29-1	11	TRBJ1-5	SVGGTQNQPQH
TRBV3-1/TRBV3-2	12	TRBJ1-5	ASSQDPSDQPQH
TRBV4-1	11	TRBJ2-1	ASSPGVLREQF
TRBV15	12	TRBJ1-2	ATSRDLNNYGYT
TRBV28	9	TRBJ2-7	ASSWSYEQY
TRBV9	10	TRBJ2-3	ASSGDTDTQY
TRBV24-1	13	TRBJ1-3	ATSDYTDSGNTIY
TRBV13	11	TRBJ1-1	ASSFGLNTEAF
TRBV10-3	15	TRBJ1-5	AISESGGQGGNQPQH
TRBV2	12	TRBJ2-2	ASSRTGATGELF
TRBV7-9	10	TRBJ1-6	ASTNGRSPLH
TRBV27	11	TRBJ1-2	ASSPLRVGGYT
TRBV7-2	12	TRBJ2-3	ASSLEGGPDTQY
TRBV14	10	TRBJ2-7	ASSQDPSEQY
TRBV10-3	13	TRBJ1-3	AISGDSYSGNTIY
TRBV6-1	13	TRBJ1-6	ASSEVQTAGSPLH
TRBV25-1	14	TRBJ2-1	ATGLAGGNHYNEQF
TRBV10-3	12	TRBJ2-1	ATYQDRGRNEQF
TRBV5-8	13	TRBJ1-2	ASSPWTGPGYGYT
TRBV25-1	13	TRBJ2-3	ASSEWQGSTDTQY
TRBV6-5	12	TRBJ2-6	ASSPRSGANVLT
TRBV28	13	TRBJ1-4	ASSTPTGVNEKLF
TRBV6-2/TRBV6-3	12	TRBJ1-1	ASSHGQGNTEAF
TRBV13	14	TRBJ2-2	ASGRGGGSGTGELF
TRBV19	13	TRBJ1-1	ASRPPGQGSSEAF
TRBV4-3	12	TRBJ1-2	ASSQGTAVYGYT
TRBV7-2	13	TRBJ1-6	ASSLLSRGRSPLH
TRBV6-5	12	TRBJ2-7	ASSYGQGAYEQY
TRBV23-1	10	TRBJ1-5	ASSHLYQPQH
TRBV6-6	11	TRBJ1-1	ASSPPQNTEAF
TRBV3-1/TRBV3-2	13	TRBJ2-3	ASSPGASGADTQY
TRBV3-1/TRBV3-2	11	TRBJ2-7	ASSPGQGAQQY
TRBV12-3/TRBV12-4	11	TRBJ1-1	ASSLGGNTEAF
TRBV6-5	12	TRBJ1-1	ASSRTGRLAEAF
TRBV19	14	TRBJ2-1	ASSPPSGGRRYEQF
TRBV29-1	12	TRBJ2-5	SVGRDRGLETQY
TRBV3-1/TRBV3-2	13	TRBJ1-2	ASSQDATGGGVHT
TRBV18	10	TRBJ2-3	ASRQATDTQY
TRBV3-1/TRBV3-2	13	TRBJ2-7	ASSPFGQGAGEQY
TRBV9	13	TRBJ2-2	ASSVAQANTGELF
TRBV5-1	12	TRBJ1-2	ASSLEGVGYGYT
TRBV19	10	TRBJ1-5	ASTDGNQPQH
TRBV18	10	TRBJ1-1	ASSPDSTEAF
TRBV6-1	12	TRBJ2-5	ASSENGGTKTQY